Each of the 22 T cell receptor beta chains below was sequenced from the same sample in a study of T cells in Graves' hyperthyroidism and ophthalmopathy. RNA transcripts served as the template for amplifying TCR beta CDR3 regions. The HTBI primer set served for first-round RT-PCR of the TCR CDR3. One entry per CDR3 protein, called by TCRdb with MiXCR from the multiplex PCR reads. The data hold under 350,000 distinct CDR3 sequences, with about 20% observed a single time. Sequenced material: blood. The receptors come from a woman aged 45-65 years with Graves' hyperthyroidism.

Regarding this clonotype: One junction end does not reproduce the germline sequence, and a read error may be involved. The rearrangement uses TRBV5-1 and TRBJ2-1; TRBD1 might be the D (6 bases). The CDR3 totals 19 residues. Germline V gene lookup returns CDR1 SGHRS and CDR2 YFSETQ. The CDR3 DNA reads as TGTGCCAGCAGCGTAGCTTTCGGCGCAGGGACAAGCTCCTACAATGAGCAGTTCTTC. This translates into CASSVAFGAGTSSYNEQFF.

The table lists this clonotype with many counts. As DNA, the CDR3 is TGTGCCAGCAGTTTATCGGACGGAGCCTACAATGAGCAGTTCTTC. Protein product: CASSLSDGAYNEQFF. This chain links TRBV27 with TRBJ2-1; no firm D call. This CDR3 is 15 amino acids long. Per the germline V gene, CDR1 is MNHEY and CDR2 is SMNVEV (reference sequence). Deletions cut 0 bases from V and 2 bases from J, with 8 bases between.

The chain recombines TRBV3-1 with TRBJ1-1; D remains unclear. The CDR3 runs to 18 residues. The germline CDR1 and CDR2 sequences are LGHDT and YNNKEL (reference sequence). Trimming took 0 bases from V and 3 from J, leaving 20 bases between them. The CDR3 is CASSQDYWQAKMDTEAFF. DNA for the CDR3: TGTGCCAGCAGCCAAGATTATTGGCAGGCGAAAATGGACACTGAAGCTTTCTTT.

This clonotype was recorded many times. The rearrangement joins TRBV7-8 to TRBJ2-7; possibly TRBD1 for D (5 bases). Germline V gives CDR1 SGHVS, CDR2 FQNEAQ. The CDR3 has 16 residues. V gave up 1 base and J gave up 0 bases, with 13 bases separating them. CDR3 bases: TGTGCCAGCAGCTTAGGTGGCCCCGACAGCTCCTACGAGCAGTACTTC. It translates to CASSLGGPDSSYEQYF. Together with reference TRBV7-8 and TRBJ2-7, the CDR3 gives the full variable domain: GAGVSQSPRYKVAKRGQDVALRCDPISGHVSLFWYQQALGQGPEFLTYFQNEAQLDKSGLPSDRFFAERPEGSVSTLKIQRTQQEDSAVYLCASSLGGPDSSYEQYFGPGTRLTVT.

This clonotype was detected only a few times. V is TRBV7-8 and J is TRBJ2-5; 11 bases agree with TRBD2. CDR1 is SGHVS, CDR2 FQNEAQ, per germline. CDR3 size: 16 residues. Unmatched junction bases numbered 7, after V lost 2 bases and J lost 5 bases. The CDR3 sequence: CASSLIAGGFGETQYF. As DNA, the CDR3 is TGTGCCAGCAGCTTAATAGCGGGAGGGTTCGGGGAGACCCAGTACTTC.

This chain links TRBV5-6 with TRBJ2-3; D call uncertain. V was pared by 3 bases and J by 4 bases, with 9 bases between. Germline V gene sequence: CDR1 SGHDT, CDR2 YYEEEE. This CDR3 spans 13 amino acids. The DNA for the CDR3 is TGTGCCAGCAGCTCCCGGGCCGCAGATACGCAGTATTTT. Amino acids: CASSSRAADTQYF.

About this clonotype: This may arise from a read error, as a much more abundant clone is one base away. The chain is built from TRBV11-2 and TRBJ2-2; TRBD2 matches 8 bases. With 4 bases clipped from V and 6 bases from J, the junction kept 4 bases outside the gene matches. CDR1 and CDR2 from the germline V gene are SGHAT and FQNNGV. This CDR3 comprises 14 residues. The CDR3 loop reads CASSYGGDPGELFF. CDR3 nucleotide sequence: TGTGCCAGCAGCTACGGGGGGGACCCCGGGGAGCTGTTTTTT.

The CDR3 is CSVVGDTDTQYF. The DNA of the CDR3 is TGCAGCGTTGTTGGGGATACAGATACGCAGTATTTT. The chain joins TRBV29-1 to TRBJ2-3; D remains ambiguous. CDR3 length: 12 amino acids. Trimming pared 4 bases from V and 3 bases from J, leaving 8 bases between. Germline V gene lookup returns CDR1 SQVTM and CDR2 ANQGSEA.

There are many counts of this clonotype. The rearrangement uses TRBV2 and TRBJ1-1; no reliable D call. Germline V gene data show CDR1 as SNHLY and CDR2 as FYNNEI. With 2 bases removed from V and 0 bases from J, the gap between germline ends came to 16 bases. The CDR3 is made up of 17 amino acids. The CDR3 coding sequence is TGTGCCAGCAGTGAACCCGACCTAGGCAGGTTGAACACTGAAGCTTTCTTT. Protein product: CASSEPDLGRLNTEAFF.

There are a few counts of this clonotype. The rearrangement uses TRBV12-3 or TRBV12-4 and TRBJ2-7; 9 positions match TRBD2. V shed 5 bases and J 4 bases; nucleotides not matched to a gene: 3. CDR3 size: 13 residues. CDR3 sequence reads: CASSPLAGYEQYF. As DNA, the CDR3 is TGTGCCAGCAGTCCCCTAGCGGGATACGAGCAGTACTTC.

In this sample, this clonotype turned up a few times. The chain uses TRBV4-1 and TRBJ1-1; possible D gene TRBD1, 5 bases. CDR1 and CDR2 from the germline V gene are MGHRA and YSYEKL. Trimming pared 4 bases from V and 4 bases from J, leaving 16 bases between. The CDR3 consists of 15 residues. Written as DNA, the CDR3 is TGCGCCAGCAGCCCCCGGCTAGGGGAGGCCACTGAAGCTTTCTTT. Its translation is CASSPRLGEATEAFF.

This clonotype has a handful of counts. V gene TRBV2 combines with J gene TRBJ2-3, with TRBD1 identical over 7 bases. Germline V gene lookup returns CDR1 SNHLY and CDR2 FYNNEI. The CDR3 contains 16 residues. The V segment lost 1 base and the J segment 5 bases; nucleotides outside the gene matches: 9. This CDR3 reads CASSEVVGGVGDTQYF. The CDR3 DNA sequence: TGTGCCAGCAGTGAAGTAGTAGGGGGCGTTGGAGATACGCAGTATTTT.

This clonotype was seen many times. This chain uses TRBV12-3 or TRBV12-4 with TRBJ1-1; no clear D. V was pared by 3 bases and J by 7 bases, with 12 bases between. This CDR3 contains 13 residues. CDR3 bases: TGTGCCAGCAGTTTTAGGTCGGCGGTTGAAGCTTTCTTT. Its protein product is CASSFRSAVEAFF.

The V gene is TRBV5-1, the J gene TRBJ2-7, with TRBD1 matching 9 bases. CDR3 length: 14 residues. The germline V gene has CDR1 SGHRS and CDR2 YFSETQ. V shed 0 bases, J shed 5 bases, and the junction held 3 bases outside the gene matches. Here the CDR3 DNA reads TGCGCCAGCAGCTTGGAACAGGGGGCCGACGAGCAGTACTTC. Protein: CASSLEQGADEQYF.

This clonotype was counted only a few times. A much larger clonotype is one base distant, so this may be a read error. J is TRBJ2-5 and V is TRBV28, with a possible D match to TRBD1 (7 bases). The germline gives CDR1 MDHEN, CDR2 SYDVKM. The CDR3 covers 16 residues. Trimming took off 3 bases at V and 5 bases at J, with 19 bases between the two ends. CDR3 bases: TGTGCCAGCAGTTTCCAGGGGGGTTCCGTCAAGGAGACCCAGTACTTC. Translation: CASSFQGGSVKETQYF. Variable domain in full (rest from reference TRBV28 and TRBJ2-5): DVKVTQSSRYLVKRTGEKVFLECVQDMDHENMFWYRQDPGLGLRLIYFSYDVKMKEKGDIPEGYSVSREKKERFSLILESASTNQTSMYLCASSFQGGSVKETQYFGPGTRLLVL.

This clonotype was seen repeatedly, ten times or more. The gene calls are TRBV2 and TRBJ2-1; D unclear. Germline CDR1 reads SNHLY; CDR2 reads FYNNEI. The CDR3 sequence is 14 residues long. The germline V and J ends were trimmed by 2 bases and 7 bases, with 12 bases remaining between them. The CDR3 bases are TGTGCCAGCAGTGAATCTACCCTGTTAAATGAGCAGTTCTTC. Translated: CASSESTLLNEQFF.

In this sample, this clonotype turned up a few times. The chain recombines TRBV7-3 with TRBJ2-1; D remains ambiguous. Trimming shortened V by 1 base and J by 5 bases, and 9 bases separated the two germline ends. Per germline, CDR1 SGHTA and CDR2 FQGTGA. The CDR3 has 14 residues. The chain's CDR3 is CASSLSGRDNEQFF. CDR3 coding DNA: TGTGCCAGCAGCTTAAGTGGTAGGGACAATGAGCAGTTCTTC. Full variable domain (rest looked up from reference TRBV7-3 and TRBJ2-1): GAGVSQTPSNKVTEKGKYVELRCDPISGHTALYWYRQSLGQGPEFLIYFQGTGAADDSGLPNDRFFAVRPEGSVSTLKIQRTERGDSAVYLCASSLSGRDNEQFFGPGTRLTVL.

The chain combines TRBV4-2 with TRBJ2-3; 11 bases are a match to TRBD2. Germline values: CDR1 LGHNA, CDR2 YNFKEQ. Losses at the gene ends were 3 bases for V and 3 bases for J; bases not matched to a gene: 8. The CDR3 has 17 residues. CDR3 sequence (DNA): TGTGCCAGCAGCCAGGATGGGGCTAGCGGGGGGACAGATACGCAGTATTTT. Its translation: CASSQDGASGGTDTQYF.

This clonotype has a count of ten or more. The rearrangement uses TRBV3-1 and TRBJ2-5; TRBD2 aligns across 10 bases. The trim removed 7 bases at V and 2 bases at J, leaving 10 bases unmatched. Germline CDR1 is LGHDT and CDR2 is YNNKEL (reference sequence). The CDR3 is 16 residues long. The CDR3 coding sequence is TGTGCCAGCAAGAGCGGGGGGGCCGGGGGACAAGAGACCCAGTACTTC. Encoded protein: CASKSGGAGGQETQYF.

This clonotype was recorded a few times. The chain combines TRBV18 with TRBJ2-5; D may be TRBD2 (5 bases). The CDR3 is 14 amino acids. CDR1 KGHSH and CDR2 LQKENI come from the germline V gene. V lost 0 bases to trimming and J lost 5 bases, with 10 bases between them. The CDR3 protein is CASSPPSGRETQYF. In nucleotides, the CDR3 is TGTGCCAGCTCACCACCATCGGGAAGGGAGACCCAGTACTTC.

This clonotype was recorded at least ten times. The rearrangement uses TRBV29-1 and TRBJ2-3; D not certain. The V gene's germline CDR1 is SQVTM and CDR2 ANQGSEA. Between the trimmed V and J ends, which lost 8 bases and 1 base, there was a span of 13 bases. The CDR3 is made up of 13 amino acids. DNA of the CDR3: TGCAGCCTGCGAGCAGGACGCACAGATACGCAGTATTTT. Translating gives CSLRAGRTDTQYF.

This clonotype was counted a few times. V gene TRBV18 combines with J gene TRBJ2-7, with TRBD2 as a possible D gene (6 bases). The CDR3 consists of 13 residues. Trimming took off 3 bases at V and 5 bases at J, with 11 bases between the two ends. Per germline, CDR1 KGHSH and CDR2 LQKENI. The CDR3, as DNA: TGTGCCAGCTCACCGGCAGGGAGGCACGAGCAGTACTTC. Residues: CASSPAGRHEQYF.